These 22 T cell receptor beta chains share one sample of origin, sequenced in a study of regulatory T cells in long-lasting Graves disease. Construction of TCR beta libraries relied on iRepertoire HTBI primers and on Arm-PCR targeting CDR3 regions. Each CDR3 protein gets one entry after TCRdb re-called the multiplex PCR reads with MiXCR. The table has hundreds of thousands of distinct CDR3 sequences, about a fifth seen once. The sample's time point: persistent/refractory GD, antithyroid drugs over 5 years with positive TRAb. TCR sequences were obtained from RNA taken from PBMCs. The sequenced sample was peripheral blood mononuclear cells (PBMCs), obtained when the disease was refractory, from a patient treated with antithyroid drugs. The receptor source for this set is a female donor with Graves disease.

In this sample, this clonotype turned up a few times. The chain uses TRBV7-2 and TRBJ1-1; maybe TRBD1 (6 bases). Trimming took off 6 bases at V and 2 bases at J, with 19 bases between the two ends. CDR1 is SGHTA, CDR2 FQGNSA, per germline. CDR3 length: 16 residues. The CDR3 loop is CASSKAWAGVNTEAFF. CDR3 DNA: TGTGCCAGCAGTAAAGCATGGGCAGGGGTAAACACTGAAGCTTTCTTT.

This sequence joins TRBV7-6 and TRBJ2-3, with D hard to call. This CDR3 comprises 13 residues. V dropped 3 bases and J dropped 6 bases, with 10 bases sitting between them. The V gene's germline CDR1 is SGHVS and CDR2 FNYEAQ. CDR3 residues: CASSLHGLDTQYF. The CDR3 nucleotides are TGTGCCAGCAGCTTGCACGGTCTCGATACGCAGTATTTT.

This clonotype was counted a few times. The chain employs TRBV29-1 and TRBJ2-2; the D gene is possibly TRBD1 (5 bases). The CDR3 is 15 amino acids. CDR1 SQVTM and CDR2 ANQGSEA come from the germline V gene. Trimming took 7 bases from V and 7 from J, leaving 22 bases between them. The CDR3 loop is CSAGSPWQGGGELFF. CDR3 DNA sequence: TGCAGCGCTGGGTCGCCGTGGCAGGGTGGCGGGGAGCTGTTTTTT.

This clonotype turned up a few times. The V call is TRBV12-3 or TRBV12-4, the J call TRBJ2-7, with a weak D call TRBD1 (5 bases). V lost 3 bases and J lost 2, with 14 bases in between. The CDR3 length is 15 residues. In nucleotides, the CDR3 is TGTGCCAGCAGTTTCCAGGGATCCCACCCCTACGAGCAGTACTTC. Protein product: CASSFQGSHPYEQYF.

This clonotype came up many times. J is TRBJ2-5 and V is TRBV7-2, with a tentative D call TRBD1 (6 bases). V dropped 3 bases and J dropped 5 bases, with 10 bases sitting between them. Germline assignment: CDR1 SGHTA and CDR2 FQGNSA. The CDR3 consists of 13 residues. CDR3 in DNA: TGTGCCAGCAGCTTCGACAGGATGGAGACCCAGTACTTC. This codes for CASSFDRMETQYF.

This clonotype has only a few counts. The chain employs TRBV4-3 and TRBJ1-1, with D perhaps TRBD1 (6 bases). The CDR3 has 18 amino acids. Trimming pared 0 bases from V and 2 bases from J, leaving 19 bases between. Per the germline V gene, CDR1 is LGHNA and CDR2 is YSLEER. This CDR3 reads CASSQELRGGWLNTEAFF. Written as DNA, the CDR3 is TGCGCCAGCAGCCAAGAGCTCAGGGGTGGATGGCTAAACACTGAAGCTTTCTTT.

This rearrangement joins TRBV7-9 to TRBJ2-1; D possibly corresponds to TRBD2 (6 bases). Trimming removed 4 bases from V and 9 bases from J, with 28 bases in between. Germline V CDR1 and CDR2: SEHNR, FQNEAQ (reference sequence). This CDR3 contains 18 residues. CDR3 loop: CASSSGHRGLGRIGEQFF. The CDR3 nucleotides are TGTGCCAGCAGCTCGGGGCACCGGGGCCTAGGGAGGATCGGTGAGCAGTTCTTC.

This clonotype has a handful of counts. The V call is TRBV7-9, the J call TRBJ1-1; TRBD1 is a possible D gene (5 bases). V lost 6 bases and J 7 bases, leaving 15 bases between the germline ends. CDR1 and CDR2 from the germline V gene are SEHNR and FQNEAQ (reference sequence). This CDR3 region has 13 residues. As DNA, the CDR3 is TGTGCCAGCAGTTCCTTCCAGGGAGGTGAAGCTTTCTTT. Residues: CASSSFQGGEAFF.

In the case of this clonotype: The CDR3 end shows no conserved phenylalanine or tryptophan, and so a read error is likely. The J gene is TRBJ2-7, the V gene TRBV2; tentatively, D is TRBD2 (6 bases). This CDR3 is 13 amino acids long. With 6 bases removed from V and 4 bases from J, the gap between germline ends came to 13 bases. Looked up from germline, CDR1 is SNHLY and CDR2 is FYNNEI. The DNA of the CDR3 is TGTGCCAGCAGCGGACAAGGGAGGTACGAGCAGTACCTC. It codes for CASSGQGRYEQYL.

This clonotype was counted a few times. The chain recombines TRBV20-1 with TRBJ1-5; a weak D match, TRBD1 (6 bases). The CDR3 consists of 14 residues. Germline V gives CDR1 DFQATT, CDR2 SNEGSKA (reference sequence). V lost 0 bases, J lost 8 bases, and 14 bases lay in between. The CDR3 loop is CSARDQGGAKPQHF. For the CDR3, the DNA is TGCAGTGCTAGAGATCAAGGGGGGGCGAAGCCCCAGCATTTT.

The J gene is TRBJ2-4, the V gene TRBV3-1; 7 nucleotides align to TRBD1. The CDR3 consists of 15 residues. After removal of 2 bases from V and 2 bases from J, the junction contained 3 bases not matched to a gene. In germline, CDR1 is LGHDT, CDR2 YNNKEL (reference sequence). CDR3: CASSQRGQSKNIQYF. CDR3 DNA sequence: TGTGCCAGCAGCCAAAGGGGACAGTCCAAAAACATTCAGTACTTC.

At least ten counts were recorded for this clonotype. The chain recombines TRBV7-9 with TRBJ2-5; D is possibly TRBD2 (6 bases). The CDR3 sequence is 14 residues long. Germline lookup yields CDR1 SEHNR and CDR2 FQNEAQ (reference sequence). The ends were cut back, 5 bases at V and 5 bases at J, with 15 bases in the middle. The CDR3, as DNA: TGTGCCAGCAGCGCCCCCGGGAGTGGGGAGACCCAGTACTTC. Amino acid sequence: CASSAPGSGETQYF.

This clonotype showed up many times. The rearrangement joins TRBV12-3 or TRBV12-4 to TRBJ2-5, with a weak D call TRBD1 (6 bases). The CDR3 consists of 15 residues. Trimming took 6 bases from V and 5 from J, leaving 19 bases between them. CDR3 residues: CASSSKLQGRETQYF. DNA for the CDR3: TGTGCCAGCAGCTCAAAGCTACAGGGTCGGGAGACCCAGTACTTC.

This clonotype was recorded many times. The CDR3 reads CASSPSRAANYGYTF. As DNA, the CDR3 is TGTGCCAGCTCACCGTCCAGGGCAGCTAACTATGGCTACACCTTC. This chain links TRBV18 with TRBJ1-2, with D maybe TRBD1 (5 bases). The CDR3 runs to 15 residues. The V gene lost 3 bases and the J gene lost 0 bases, with 11 bases spanning the gap. Germline V gives CDR1 KGHSH, CDR2 LQKENI.

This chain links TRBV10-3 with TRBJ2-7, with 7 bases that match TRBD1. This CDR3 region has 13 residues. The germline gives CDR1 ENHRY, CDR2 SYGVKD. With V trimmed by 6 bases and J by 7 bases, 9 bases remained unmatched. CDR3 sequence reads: CAIRDDRVGEQYF. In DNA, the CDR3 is TGTGCCATCAGGGACGACAGGGTCGGGGAGCAGTACTTC.

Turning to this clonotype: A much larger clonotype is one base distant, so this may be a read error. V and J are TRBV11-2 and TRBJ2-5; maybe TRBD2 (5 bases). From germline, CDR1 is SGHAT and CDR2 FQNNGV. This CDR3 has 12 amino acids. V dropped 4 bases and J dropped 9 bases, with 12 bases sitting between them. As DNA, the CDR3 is TGTGCCAGCAGCTCCTCGGCGGAGGCCCAGTACTTC. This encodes CASSSSAEAQYF.

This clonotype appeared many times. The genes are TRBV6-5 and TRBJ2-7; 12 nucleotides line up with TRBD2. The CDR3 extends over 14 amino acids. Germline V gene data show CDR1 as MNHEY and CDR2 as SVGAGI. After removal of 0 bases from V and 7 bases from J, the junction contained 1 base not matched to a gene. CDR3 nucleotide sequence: TGTGCCAGCAGTTACTCCGGACTAGCGGGAGAGCAGTACTTC. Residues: CASSYSGLAGEQYF.

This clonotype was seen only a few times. Here the CDR3 DNA reads TGTGCCAGCAGCCAAGATACGAGGGCGCCCTACGAGCAGTACTTC. This codes for CASSQDTRAPYEQYF. V gene TRBV7-9 combines with J gene TRBJ2-7, with D perhaps TRBD2 (5 bases). V was cut by 5 bases and J by 2 bases, with 16 bases left in between. This CDR3 region has 15 residues. Germline V CDR1 and CDR2: SEHNR, FQNEAQ (reference sequence).

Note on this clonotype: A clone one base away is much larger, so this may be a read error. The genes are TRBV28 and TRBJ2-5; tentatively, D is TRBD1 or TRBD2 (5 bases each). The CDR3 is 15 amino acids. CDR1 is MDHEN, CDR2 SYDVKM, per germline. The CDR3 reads CAGSTGDPEVETQYF. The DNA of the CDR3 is TGTGCCGGCAGCACCGGGGACCCAGAGGTCGAGACCCAGTACTTC.

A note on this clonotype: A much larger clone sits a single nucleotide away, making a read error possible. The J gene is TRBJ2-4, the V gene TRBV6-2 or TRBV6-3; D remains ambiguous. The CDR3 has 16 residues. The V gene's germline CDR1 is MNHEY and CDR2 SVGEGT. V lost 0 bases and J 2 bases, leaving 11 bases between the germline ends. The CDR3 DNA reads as TGTGCCAGCAGTTACTCGGGCAGGTTAACCAAAAACATTCAGTACTTC. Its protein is CASSYSGRLTKNIQYF.

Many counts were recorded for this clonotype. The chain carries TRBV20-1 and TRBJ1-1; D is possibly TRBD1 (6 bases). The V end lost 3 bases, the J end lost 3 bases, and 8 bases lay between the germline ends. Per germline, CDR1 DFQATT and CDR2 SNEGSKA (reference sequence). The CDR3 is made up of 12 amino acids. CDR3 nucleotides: TGCAGTGCTAGTTCAGGGGACACTGAAGCTTTCTTT. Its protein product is CSASSGDTEAFF.

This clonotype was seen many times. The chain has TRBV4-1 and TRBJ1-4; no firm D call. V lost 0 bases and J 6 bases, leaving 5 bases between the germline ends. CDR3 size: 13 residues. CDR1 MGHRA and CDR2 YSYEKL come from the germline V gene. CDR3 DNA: TGCGCCAGCAGCCAAGATGATCATGAAAAACTGTTTTTT. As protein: CASSQDDHEKLFF.